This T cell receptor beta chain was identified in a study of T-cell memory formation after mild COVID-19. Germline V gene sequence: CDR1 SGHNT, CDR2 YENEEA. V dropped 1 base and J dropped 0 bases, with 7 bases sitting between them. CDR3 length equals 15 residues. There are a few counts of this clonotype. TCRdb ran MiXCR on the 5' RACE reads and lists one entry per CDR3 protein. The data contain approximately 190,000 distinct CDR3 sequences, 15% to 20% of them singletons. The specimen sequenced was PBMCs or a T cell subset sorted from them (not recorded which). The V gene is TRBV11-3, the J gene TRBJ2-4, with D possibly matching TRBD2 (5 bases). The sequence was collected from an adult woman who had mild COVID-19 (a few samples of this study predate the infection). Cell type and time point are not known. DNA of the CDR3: TGTGCCAGCAGCTTAGCGGGGATAGCCAAAAACATTCAGTACTTC. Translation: CASSLAGIAKNIQYF. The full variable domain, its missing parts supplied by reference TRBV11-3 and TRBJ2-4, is EAGVVQSPRYKIIEKKQPVAFWCNPISGHNTLYWYLQNLGQGPELLIRYENEEAVDDSQLPKDRFSAERLKGVDSTLKIQPAELGDSAVYLCASSLAGIAKNIQYFGAGTRLSVL.